This TCR beta chain was recorded in a study of blood T cell repertoires in COVID-19. The table came from immunoSEQ multiplex PCR; TCRdb's copy has only in-frame clones and leaves some out. This table holds 150,000 or so clones, roughly nine tenths found once. The sequenced sample consisted of peripheral blood. The TCR sequence derives from a man younger than 30 with COVID-19, enrolled during active disease.

CDR3 residues: CATQDRGWGEQYF. Written as DNA, the CDR3 is TGTGCCACCCAGGACAGGGGGTGGGGAGAGCAGTACTTC. This sequence joins TRBV19 and TRBJ2-7, with 10 bases fitting TRBD1. Trimming at V came to 10 bases and at J to 7 bases, leaving 10 bases not matched to a gene. Germline-derived CDR1 and CDR2 are LNHDA and SQIVND (reference sequence). CDR3 size: 13 residues.